These 25 T cell receptor beta chains originate from one sample sequenced in a study of blood T cell repertoires in COVID-19. Assay: immunoSEQ multiplex PCR; the TCRdb copy retains only in-frame clones and omits some. The sample shows under 300,000 clones, about nine tenths of them seen only once. The sequencing input was peripheral blood. The receptors originated from a man aged 30 to 45 who had recovered from COVID-19.

This clone has a single count. The chain joins TRBV5-1 to TRBJ2-1; TRBD1 agrees at 7 bases. The CDR3 contains 19 residues. Per germline, CDR1 SGHRS and CDR2 YFSETQ. After removal of 2 bases from V and 1 base from J, the junction contained 15 bases not matched to a gene. The CDR3 DNA reads TGCGCCAGCAGCTTACTTGGTGTTCGTACAGGGGAATCCTACAATGAGCAGTTCTTC. It translates to CASSLLGVRTGESYNEQFF.

This chain uses TRBV7-9 with TRBJ2-3; D unclear. Trimming shortened V by 0 bases and J by 2 bases, and 18 bases separated the two germline ends. CDR3 size: 18 residues. The V gene's germline CDR1 is SEHNR and CDR2 FQNEAQ (reference sequence). This CDR3 is CASSLARMTELFTDTQYF. As DNA, the CDR3 is TGTGCCAGCAGCTTAGCAAGAATGACGGAGCTGTTCACAGATACGCAGTATTTT.

This chain joins TRBV14 and TRBJ1-1, with D uncertain. CDR3 length: 16 residues. The ends were cut back, 4 bases at V and 1 base at J, with 16 bases in the middle. The germline gives CDR1 SGHDN, CDR2 FVKESK. CDR3 DNA sequence: TGTGCCAGCAGCCTTTGGCGGGGTCCCGAGAACACTGAAGCTTTCTTT. It is translated as CASSLWRGPENTEAFF.

This sequence joins TRBV6-1 and TRBJ1-1, with D maybe TRBD1 (6 bases). Germline V lookup: CDR1 MNHNS, CDR2 SASEGT. The length of the CDR3 is 15 residues. V gave up 3 bases and J gave up 0 bases, with 11 bases separating them. CDR3 protein: CASSERTALNTEAFF. In DNA form, the CDR3 reads TGTGCCAGCAGTGAGAGGACAGCCCTGAACACTGAAGCTTTCTTT.

V usage is TRBV5-8 and J usage is TRBJ1-5, with 7 bases lining up with TRBD1. The germline CDR1 and CDR2 sequences are SGHTS and YDEGEE. The CDR3 is 14 residues long. The V segment lost 4 bases and the J segment 7 bases; nucleotides outside the gene matches: 8. The CDR3 bases are TGTGCCAGCAGCAGTAGACAGGGAGGCCAGCCCCAGCATTTT. This gives the protein CASSSRQGGQPQHF.

This clone was picked up a small number of times. The chain carries TRBV5-8 and TRBJ1-5; possibly TRBD1 for D (5 bases). The CDR3 contains 13 residues. Germline values: CDR1 SGHTS, CDR2 YDEGEE. Trimming shortened V by 4 bases and J by 6 bases, and 11 bases separated the two germline ends. CDR3 DNA sequence: TGTGCCAGCAGCCCGGGGGTGTTTCAGCCCCAGCATTTT. Protein: CASSPGVFQPQHF. The whole variable domain, filled in from reference TRBV5-8 and TRBJ1-5, reads EAGVTQSPTHLIKTRGQQATLRCSPISGHTSVYWYQQALGLGLQFLLWYDEGEERNRGNFPPRFSGRQFPNYSSELNVNALELEDSALYLCASSPGVFQPQHFGDGTRLSIL.

The genes are TRBV7-8 and TRBJ1-2; 8 bases line up with TRBD1. The CDR3 length is 15 residues. Germline assignment: CDR1 SGHVS and CDR2 FQNEAQ. The V segment lost 5 bases and the J segment 6 bases; nucleotides outside the gene matches: 11. CDR3 protein: CASSVNLGQADGYTF. CDR3 nucleotide sequence: TGTGCCAGCAGCGTAAACCTGGGACAGGCCGATGGCTACACCTTC.

The chain uses TRBV30 and TRBJ1-1; D ambiguous. Germline V gene sequence: CDR1 GTSNPN, CDR2 SVGIG (reference sequence). The germline V and J ends were trimmed by 0 bases and 1 base, with 9 bases remaining between them. This CDR3 has 14 amino acids. In nucleotides, the CDR3 is TGTGCCTGGAGTGTTCAGATACGGAACACTGAAGCTTTCTTT. Protein: CAWSVQIRNTEAFF.

The CDR3 protein is CASSGQGGYEQYF. The CDR3 bases are TGCGCCAGCAGTGGACAGGGCGGCTACGAGCAGTACTTC. The V gene is TRBV10-1, the J gene TRBJ2-7, with 7 bases identical to TRBD1. Germline V gene data show CDR1 as WNHNN and CDR2 as SYGVQD (reference sequence). CDR3 length equals 13 residues. After removal of 4 bases from V and 3 bases from J, the junction contained 3 bases not matched to a gene.

V gene TRBV7-9 combines with J gene TRBJ1-1, with 8 bases matching TRBD1. The germline V gene has CDR1 SEHNR and CDR2 FQNEAQ (reference sequence). After removal of 6 bases from V and 1 base from J, the junction contained 7 bases not matched to a gene. The length of the CDR3 is 15 residues. The CDR3 DNA reads TGTGCCAGCAGATCAATCAGGGGGCGGAACACTGAAGCTTTCTTT. This gives the protein CASRSIRGRNTEAFF.

The V and J genes are TRBV4-1 and TRBJ1-4, with TRBD1 as a possible D gene (6 bases). Per germline, CDR1 MGHRA and CDR2 YSYEKL. The CDR3 contains 17 residues. Trimming stripped 2 bases from V and 0 bases from J, with 13 bases between. The CDR3 DNA reads TGCGCCAGCAGCCAAACCCCTAGGACAGCAACTAATGAAAAACTGTTTTTT. Residues: CASSQTPRTATNEKLFF.

The rearrangement links TRBV18 to TRBJ2-5, with 7 bases matching TRBD2. The CDR3 covers 13 residues. V lost 6 bases to trimming and J lost 1 base; unmatched junction nucleotides: 2. Germline CDR1 KGHSH, CDR2 LQKENI. The CDR3 DNA sequence: TGTGCCAGCTCGGGACTACCCCAAGAGACCCAGTACTTC. It encodes CASSGLPQETQYF.

The chain joins TRBV6-5 to TRBJ2-7, with a weak D call TRBD1 (6 bases). CDR1 and CDR2 (germline): MNHEY, SVGAGI. Trimming took off 6 bases at V and 5 bases at J, with 20 bases between the two ends. The CDR3 spans 15 residues. The CDR3 loop is CASSPPQGTGNEQYF. Written as DNA, the CDR3 is TGTGCCAGCAGCCCACCCCAGGGGACCGGTAACGAGCAGTACTTC.

The chain recombines TRBV6-5 with TRBJ2-7, with D maybe TRBD1 (5 bases). Trimming stripped 5 bases from V and 2 bases from J, with 16 bases between. Germline values: CDR1 MNHEY, CDR2 SVGAGI. There are 15 residues in the CDR3. In DNA, the CDR3 is TGTGCCAGCAGTCCCGGACATTCCTTACCCTACGAGCAGTACTTC. Encoded protein: CASSPGHSLPYEQYF.

The rearrangement links TRBV30 to TRBJ1-5; 7 bases agree with TRBD1. V lost 1 base, J lost 1 base, and 1 base stayed unmatched. Germline V gene sequence: CDR1 GTSNPN, CDR2 SVGIG (reference sequence). The CDR3 totals 14 residues. DNA of the CDR3: TGTGCCTGGAGTGAGGGGGCGAGCAATCAGCCCCAGCATTTT. This sequence encodes CAWSEGASNQPQHF.

The CDR3 DNA reads as TGCGCCAGCAGCCAAGACCACCTTTCGATTAGCGGAATATACAATGAGCAGTTCTTC. It codes for CASSQDHLSISGIYNEQFF. This chain connects TRBV4-1 to TRBJ2-1, with D perhaps TRBD2 (6 bases). V was trimmed by 0 bases and J by 4 bases, leaving 22 bases between them. Germline assignment: CDR1 MGHRA and CDR2 YSYEKL. The CDR3 has 19 residues.

This sequence joins TRBV11-3 and TRBJ2-5; perhaps TRBD2 as D (7 bases). V was clipped by 1 base and J by 4 bases, with 13 bases between them. The CDR3 loop spans 15 amino acids. The germline V gene has CDR1 SGHNT and CDR2 YENEEA. The CDR3 nucleotides are TGTGCCAGCAGCTTAGTGGGCCGGGGGGCAGAGACCCAGTACTTC. Translated, it gives CASSLVGRGAETQYF.

The chain carries TRBV19 and TRBJ1-2; maybe TRBD1 (5 bases). V lost 4 bases, J lost 8 bases, and 29 bases lay in between. Germline CDR1 is LNHDA and CDR2 is SQIVND (reference sequence). CDR3 length equals 18 residues. CDR3 residues: CASSKNSAGGQGLWGYTF. The CDR3 DNA reads TGTGCCAGTAGTAAGAATTCGGCCGGGGGTCAGGGATTGTGGGGCTACACCTTC.

V is TRBV9 and J is TRBJ1-1; 7 positions match TRBD1. Germline CDR1 reads SGDLS; CDR2 reads YYNGEE. The CDR3 contains 13 residues. With V trimmed by 4 bases and J by 5 bases, 5 bases remained unmatched. For the CDR3, the DNA is TGTGCCAGCAGCCCTACAGGGGTTACTGAAGCTTTCTTT. Translating it yields CASSPTGVTEAFF.

J is TRBJ2-2 and V is TRBV5-1; 7 bases line up with TRBD1. The CDR3 contains 16 residues. Per germline, CDR1 SGHRS and CDR2 YFSETQ. V was clipped by 0 bases and J by 2 bases; unmatched bases: 4. The CDR3 DNA follows: TGCGCCAGCAGCTTGGGGGGGACAGCTAACACCGGGGAGCTGTTTTTT. It codes for CASSLGGTANTGELFF.

The chain links TRBV19 to TRBJ1-1, with D possibly TRBD1 on 5 matching bases. Trimming pared 5 bases from V and 6 bases from J, leaving 13 bases between. Germline V gene lookup returns CDR1 LNHDA and CDR2 SQIVND (reference sequence). The CDR3 is made up of 13 amino acids. As DNA, the CDR3 is TGTGCCAGTAGTGACCGACAGTCAGCTGAAGCTTTCTTT. It codes for CASSDRQSAEAFF.

The rearrangement links TRBV19 to TRBJ2-7; tentatively, D is TRBD2 (6 bases). Looked up from germline, CDR1 is LNHDA and CDR2 is SQIVND (reference sequence). The CDR3 contains 15 residues. Trimming cost V 3 bases and J 3 bases, with 15 bases left between them. CDR3 sequence reads: CASSIRQAGVYEQYF. CDR3 DNA sequence: TGTGCCAGTAGTATTCGGCAAGCGGGTGTCTACGAGCAGTACTTC.

The chain employs TRBV2 and TRBJ2-1; 8 nucleotides align to TRBD2. The CDR3 runs to 20 residues. Germline-derived CDR1 and CDR2 are SNHLY and FYNNEI. J gave up 4 bases and V 5 bases, and 22 bases lay outside the gene matches. Here the CDR3 reads CASSPRSGGNPGTRYNEQFF. The CDR3, as DNA: TGTGCCAGCAGTCCCCGAAGTGGGGGGAATCCCGGGACTAGATACAATGAGCAGTTCTTC.

This clone was detected a few times. The V and J genes are TRBV5-1 and TRBJ1-1, with D unresolved. Trimming removed 8 bases from V and 3 bases from J, with 8 bases in between. CDR1 and CDR2 (germline): SGHRS, YFSETQ. CDR3 length: 11 amino acids. The CDR3 loop is CASSGYTEAFF. The CDR3 DNA sequence: TGCGCCAGTTCAGGTTACACTGAAGCTTTCTTT.

V and J are TRBV4-1 and TRBJ2-3; the D gene is possibly TRBD1 (5 bases). Per germline, CDR1 MGHRA and CDR2 YSYEKL. CDR3 size: 15 residues. Trimming shortened V by 0 bases and J by 4 bases, and 11 bases separated the two germline ends. The CDR3 is CASSQEGLGADTQYF. The DNA for the CDR3 is TGCGCCAGCAGCCAAGAGGGTCTAGGGGCAGATACGCAGTATTTT.